This T cell receptor (beta chain) was sequenced for a study of shared clonotypes between healthy human individuals. The junction had 14 bases not matched to a gene; V was cut back by 5 bases and J by 4 bases. The CDR3 is 16 amino acids. From germline, CDR1 is MNHEY and CDR2 SMNVEV (reference sequence). The naive CD8 subset, CD45RO-negative cells positively selected for CCR7, excluded terminally differentiated effector memory CD45RA+ cells. TCRdb keeps only in-frame clones here, not all; method: immunoSEQ multiplex PCR. The table lists about 2 million clones, about 95% of them singletons. This TCR was recovered from a man between 18 and 29 years old in good health. Sequencing input: naive CD8+ T cells sorted from blood. This chain links TRBV27 with TRBJ2-7; 7 positions agree with TRBD2. CDR3 sequence reads: CASSRSLGGEEYEQYF. DNA of the CDR3: TGTGCCAGCAGTCGCTCCTTGGGAGGGGAAGAATACGAGCAGTACTTC.